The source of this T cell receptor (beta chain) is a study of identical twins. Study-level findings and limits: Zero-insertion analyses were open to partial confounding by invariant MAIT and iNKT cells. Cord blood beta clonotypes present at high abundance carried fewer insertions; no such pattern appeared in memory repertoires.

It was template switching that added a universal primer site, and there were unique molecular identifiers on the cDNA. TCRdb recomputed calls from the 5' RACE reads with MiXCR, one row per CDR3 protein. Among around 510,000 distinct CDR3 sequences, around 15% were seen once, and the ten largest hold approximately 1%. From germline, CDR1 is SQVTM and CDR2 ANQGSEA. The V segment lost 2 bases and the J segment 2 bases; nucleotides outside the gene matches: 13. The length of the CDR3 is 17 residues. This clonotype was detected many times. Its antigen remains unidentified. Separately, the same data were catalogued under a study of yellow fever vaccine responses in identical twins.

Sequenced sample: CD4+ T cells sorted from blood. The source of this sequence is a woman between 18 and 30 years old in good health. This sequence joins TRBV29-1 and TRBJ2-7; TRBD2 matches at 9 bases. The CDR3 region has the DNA TGCAGCGTTGAAAGGGGGTCTAGCGGGACGTTCCCCTACGAGCAGTACTTC. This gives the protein CSVERGSSGTFPYEQYF.